The next 23 T cell receptor beta chains were all read from a single sample in a study of HIV-infected children after antiretroviral therapy interruption. Unique molecular identifiers were included in an RNA-based 3' RACE TCR library. TCRdb reanalysed the 3' RACE reads using MiXCR and keeps one entry per CDR3 protein. The profile shows about 15,000 distinct CDR3 sequences, more than 3% of them singletons. Described treatment: PENTA 11 planned treatment interruption arm or continuous ART arm. The source was CD45RA+ CD4+ T cells from PBMCs, collected from a donor given antiretroviral therapy, either interrupted or continuous. Subset reported: naive CD4+ CD45RA+ CD45RO- T cells. The source of these receptors is a child aged 2 to 17 with HIV.

This clonotype is classed as large. This chain connects TRBV7-3 to TRBJ1-1; D uncertain. V lost 5 bases to trimming and J lost 3 bases, with 13 bases between them. CDR3 length: 14 amino acids. CDR1 is SGHTA, CDR2 FQGTGA, per germline. The DNA for the CDR3 is TGTGCCAGCAGCCCCCTTGGCGGGCACACTGAAGCTTTCTTT. Amino acid sequence: CASSPLGGHTEAFF.

This clonotype has at least ten counts. The chain carries TRBV6-1 and TRBJ1-1; weak D call: TRBD1 (5 bases). Germline lookup yields CDR1 MNHNS and CDR2 SASEGT. Trimming pared 1 base from V and 8 bases from J, leaving 11 bases between. The CDR3 is made up of 13 amino acids. The CDR3 nucleotides are TGTGCCAGCAGTGAAGGGGGCAGCCCAGAAGCTTTCTTT. Protein product: CASSEGGSPEAFF.

This clonotype has more than one count but fewer than ten. The chain joins TRBV2 to TRBJ2-7; TRBD1 matches 7 bases. The CDR3 sequence is 14 residues long. J lost 1 base, V lost 4 bases, and 4 bases had no gene match. Per germline, CDR1 SNHLY and CDR2 FYNNEI. Written as DNA, the CDR3 is TGTGCCAGCAGTGTAGGGGGCAGATCCTACGAGCAGTACTTC. Its translation is CASSVGGRSYEQYF.

This clonotype was seen only a few times. The chain has TRBV13 and TRBJ2-1; tentative D call: TRBD2 (5 bases). The germline V gene has CDR1 PRHDT and CDR2 FYEKMQ (reference sequence). CDR3 size: 14 residues. V was cut by 11 bases and J by 8 bases, with 22 bases left in between. Here the CDR3 DNA reads TGTGCCTCACAGAGGTCGGCTAGCCGCGATGAGCAGTTCTTC. Encoded protein: CASQRSASRDEQFF.

This clonotype was found many times. V gene TRBV6-5 combines with J gene TRBJ1-1; 7 bases map to TRBD1. From germline, CDR1 is MNHEY and CDR2 SVGAGI. The CDR3 spans 14 residues. J was trimmed by 3 bases and V by 7 bases; bases with no gene match: 8. CDR3 in DNA: TGTGCCAGCACCCCTGACAGGGCCGACACTGAAGCTTTCTTT. Translated, it gives CASTPDRADTEAFF.

The V gene is TRBV20-1, the J gene TRBJ1-1; TRBD1 might be the D (5 bases). The V end was cut by 6 bases, the J end by 11 bases, with 19 bases between. The CDR3 sequence is 12 residues long. Germline V gene lookup returns CDR1 DFQATT and CDR2 SNEGSKA (reference sequence). CDR3 residues: CSAPYGGLNAFF. DNA of the CDR3: TGCAGTGCGCCCTATGGGGGATTAAACGCTTTCTTT.

This clonotype was counted at least ten times. The chain combines TRBV5-1 with TRBJ1-2; 7 bases align to TRBD1. V lost 5 bases to trimming and J lost 4 bases; unmatched junction nucleotides: 14. This CDR3 has 16 residues. From germline, CDR1 is SGHRS and CDR2 YFSETQ. CDR3 nucleotides: TGCGCCAGCAGTCTACTCTCCGGGACAGAGCTCTATGGCTACACCTTC. This encodes CASSLLSGTELYGYTF.

There are many counts of this clonotype. This chain uses TRBV7-3 with TRBJ1-6; D may be TRBD1 (6 bases). The V and J ends lost 2 bases and 8 bases respectively, with 13 bases between them. Germline V CDR1 and CDR2: SGHTA, FQGTGA. The CDR3 has 15 amino acids. CDR3 loop: CASSLGQRGYSPLHF. CDR3 nucleotides: TGTGCCAGCAGCTTAGGACAGAGGGGGTATTCACCCCTCCACTTT.

This clonotype was seen repeatedly, ten times or more. The rearrangement links TRBV29-1 to TRBJ2-5; D gene ambiguous. Deletions cut 5 bases from V and 0 bases from J, with 16 bases between. The length of the CDR3 is 15 residues. The germline V gene encodes CDR1 SQVTM and CDR2 ANQGSEA. CDR3 residues: CSVSPAPMYQETQYF. The CDR3 nucleotides are TGCAGCGTTTCGCCCGCACCCATGTACCAAGAGACCCAGTACTTC.

On this clonotype: The limits of the CDR3 on the DNA are not certain, so only TCRdb's listed CDR3 is given. The chain couples TRBV11-1 to TRBJ2-3; the DNA was not used to check the table's D call, TRBD2. The CDR3 length is 21 residues, termini included. The germline gives CDR1 SGHAT, CDR2 FQDESV (reference sequence). CDR3 sequence reads: CASSFYICSASYGISTDTQYF.

This clonotype was recorded many times. V is TRBV5-4 and J is TRBJ1-4; D remains unclear. The V and J ends lost 4 bases and 6 bases respectively, with 19 bases between them. Germline CDR1 is SGHNT and CDR2 is YYREEE (reference sequence). This CDR3 is 16 amino acids long. The CDR3 coding sequence is TGTGCCAGCAGCAACCCCAGTGGGTCTGGGGATGAAAAACTGTTTTTT. Protein product: CASSNPSGSGDEKLFF.

This clonotype has at least ten counts. This chain uses TRBV6-6 with TRBJ1-2, with D maybe TRBD1 (6 bases). The CDR3 consists of 12 residues. Germline loops: CDR1 MNHNY, CDR2 SVGAGI (reference sequence). V was trimmed by 6 bases and J by 4 bases, leaving 9 bases between them. The CDR3 nucleotides read TGTGCCAGCAGACTCAGGGGCTATGGCTACACCTTC. Its translation is CASRLRGYGYTF.

This clonotype occurred many times. This chain links TRBV10-3 with TRBJ2-7; 8 positions match TRBD1. In germline, CDR1 is ENHRY, CDR2 SYGVKD. V was clipped by 7 bases and J by 4 bases; unmatched bases: 3. This CDR3 has 12 residues. In DNA, the CDR3 is TGTGCCATCAATGGACAGGGATACGAGCAGTACTTC. Translating gives CAINGQGYEQYF.

This clonotype was picked up many times. The V gene is TRBV11-2, the J gene TRBJ2-3, with 10 bases lining up with TRBD2. The CDR3 contains 17 residues. Germline CDR1 and CDR2: SGHAT and FQNNGV. Trimming removed 0 bases from V and 1 base from J; junction bases left unmatched: 4. This chain's CDR3 is CASSLEASGRGTDTQYF. In DNA, the CDR3 is TGTGCCAGCAGCTTAGAGGCTAGCGGGAGAGGCACAGATACGCAGTATTTT.

The chain joins TRBV6-6 to TRBJ1-1, with D tentatively TRBD1 (5 bases). The CDR3 loop spans 14 amino acids. V was trimmed by 2 bases and J by 0 bases, leaving 7 bases between them. Looked up from germline, CDR1 is MNHNY and CDR2 is SVGAGI (reference sequence). CDR3 region: CASSYGTMNTEAFF. CDR3 in DNA: TGTGCCAGCAGTTACGGGACCATGAACACTGAAGCTTTCTTT.

In its sample, this clonotype ranks as medium-sized. This chain connects TRBV20-1 to TRBJ2-2; 7 nucleotides line up with TRBD1. The CDR3 has 14 amino acids. The J segment lost 2 bases and the V segment lost 5 bases, leaving 5 bases of the junction unmatched. Germline-derived CDR1 and CDR2 are DFQATT and SNEGSKA (reference sequence). CDR3 bases: TGCAGTGCTGTGGGACAGAAAAACACCGGGGAGCTGTTTTTT. Residues: CSAVGQKNTGELFF.

Notes on this clonotype: Just one base apart from a much larger clone, this may be a read error. The chain combines TRBV24-1 with TRBJ1-4; the match to TRBD1 covers 11 bases. V was pared by 5 bases and J by 10 bases, with 8 bases of the junction left unmatched. CDR3 size: 15 residues. Per the germline V gene, CDR1 is KGHDR and CDR2 is SFDVKD. CDR3 in amino acids: CATSGSGQGASKLFF. CDR3 sequence (DNA): TGTGCCACCAGTGGCTCTGGACAGGGGGCGTCAAAACTGTTTTTT.

Ten or more counts support this clonotype. The J gene is TRBJ2-7, the V gene TRBV18, with D uncertain. The CDR3 is made up of 13 amino acids. Germline loops: CDR1 KGHSH, CDR2 LQKENI. Trimming pared 3 bases from V and 6 bases from J, leaving 12 bases between. CDR3 sequence: CASSPLPSAEQYF. For the CDR3, the DNA is TGTGCCAGCTCACCTCTCCCGAGCGCCGAGCAGTACTTC.

Only a few counts were recorded for this clonotype. V is TRBV4-3 and J is TRBJ2-3; 11 nucleotides align to TRBD2. This CDR3 region has 16 residues. With V trimmed by 4 bases and J by 5 bases, 8 bases remained unmatched. CDR1 is LGHNA, CDR2 YSLEER, per germline. The CDR3 region has the DNA TGCGCCAGCAGCCCCCGTGGGCTAGCGGGGGGAGATACGCAGTATTTT. Translating it yields CASSPRGLAGGDTQYF.

This clonotype was counted ten times or more. The J gene is TRBJ1-2, the V gene TRBV2; D might be TRBD1 (5 bases). CDR1 is SNHLY and CDR2 is FYNNEI in the germline V gene. CDR3 length: 13 amino acids. V lost 8 bases and J lost 5, with 15 bases in between. The CDR3 sequence is CASEEEGNYGYTF. CDR3 bases: TGTGCCAGCGAGGAAGAGGGGAATTATGGCTACACCTTC.

This clonotype occurred many times. The rearrangement joins TRBV7-2 to TRBJ2-1; TRBD2 agrees at 10 bases. The germline gives CDR1 SGHTA, CDR2 FQGNSA. Germline trimming cut 5 bases from V and 5 bases from J; bases unmatched to any gene: 9. The CDR3 spans 16 residues. CDR3 bases: TGTGCCAGCAGCCCGGGGAGCGGGGGGGCCCACAATGAGCAGTTCTTC. Encoded protein: CASSPGSGGAHNEQFF.

This clonotype was detected many times. This rearrangement joins TRBV11-2 to TRBJ2-5, with 12 bases lining up with TRBD2. Losses at the gene ends were 6 bases for V and 7 bases for J; bases not matched to a gene: 9. The germline V gene encodes CDR1 SGHAT and CDR2 FQNNGV. The CDR3 is 15 residues long. CDR3 nucleotides: TGTGCCAGCAGTTTGTTGGGGACTAGCGGGCTGACCCAGTACTTC. Translation gives CASSLLGTSGLTQYF.

This clonotype has at least ten counts. The rearrangement joins TRBV28 to TRBJ2-7; D might be TRBD2 (7 bases). Germline CDR1 MDHEN, CDR2 SYDVKM. CDR3 length equals 14 residues. The V end lost 2 bases, the J end lost 3 bases, and 11 bases lay between the germline ends. The CDR3 here is CASSLRRGHYEQYF. CDR3 in DNA: TGTGCCAGCAGTTTAAGGCGGGGGCACTACGAGCAGTACTTC.